The 20 T cell receptor beta chains in this list originate from one sample, sequenced in a study of cytomegalovirus exposure and HLA in healthy donors. The protocol was immunoSEQ multiplex PCR, while the TCRdb copy is restricted to in-frame clones and leaves out a portion. The sample consists of fewer than 200,000 clones, 85% of them appearing once. What was sequenced was PBMCs. These receptors came from a young man in good health and CMV-seropositive.

The chain is built from TRBV28 and TRBJ2-7, with D tentatively TRBD1 (6 bases). Germline V lookup: CDR1 MDHEN, CDR2 SYDVKM. The CDR3 runs to 13 residues. Trimming pared 6 bases from V and 0 bases from J, leaving 9 bases between. CDR3 protein: CASRGHRSYEQYF. CDR3 in DNA: TGTGCCAGCAGGGGACACCGCTCCTACGAGCAGTACTTC.

The chain joins TRBV9 to TRBJ2-3, with TRBD1 as a possible D gene (6 bases). Germline lookup yields CDR1 SGDLS and CDR2 YYNGEE. Trimming stripped 2 bases from V and 2 bases from J, with 12 bases between. This CDR3 has 15 residues. The CDR3 here is CASSVGHSSTDTQYF. CDR3 nucleotides: TGTGCCAGCAGCGTGGGACACTCTTCCACAGATACGCAGTATTTT.

The gene calls are TRBV9 and TRBJ2-1; 10 nucleotides agree with TRBD2. CDR1 SGDLS and CDR2 YYNGEE come from the germline V gene. The CDR3 extends over 15 amino acids. V was clipped by 4 bases and J by 5 bases; unmatched bases: 6. The CDR3 region has the DNA TGTGCCAGCAGCCCTAGCGGGAGAGCCCACAATGAGCAGTTCTTC. As protein: CASSPSGRAHNEQFF.

This chain joins TRBV30 and TRBJ2-2; 7 bases agree with TRBD1. CDR3 size: 15 residues. The V segment lost 5 bases and the J segment 0 bases; nucleotides outside the gene matches: 6. Germline V gives CDR1 GTSNPN, CDR2 SVGIG (reference sequence). CDR3 nucleotide sequence: TGTGCCTGGCAAAAGGGGGCAGCGAACACCGGGGAGCTGTTTTTT. It yields the protein CAWQKGAANTGELFF.

The chain couples TRBV6-1 to TRBJ1-5; D is unresolved. V was pared by 3 bases and J by 6 bases, with 15 bases between. From germline, CDR1 is MNHNS and CDR2 SASEGT. The CDR3 has 15 residues. The CDR3 is CASSEHLSGGQPQHF. DNA of the CDR3: TGTGCCAGCAGTGAGCATCTTAGCGGTGGTCAGCCCCAGCATTTT.

Only one count was recorded for this clone. The chain carries TRBV10-3 and TRBJ1-5; D remains unclear. V shed 3 bases and J shed 7 bases, with 10 bases lying between them. This CDR3 has 13 residues. Germline CDR1 is ENHRY and CDR2 is SYGVKD. The CDR3 coding sequence is TGTGCCATCAGTGAACGGGTCGCCCAGCCCCAGCATTTT. Translating it yields CAISERVAQPQHF.

The chain combines TRBV7-9 with TRBJ2-3; the D is unclear. V dropped 0 bases and J dropped 2 bases, with 9 bases sitting between them. The CDR3 has 15 residues. The germline CDR1 and CDR2 sequences are SEHNR and FQNEAQ (reference sequence). The CDR3: CASSLADLHTDTQYF. The CDR3, as DNA: TGTGCCAGCAGCTTAGCAGACTTACACACAGATACGCAGTATTTT.

This clone was detected only a few times. The CDR3 loop is CASSLEGPTGVAYF. In DNA form, the CDR3 reads TGTGCCAGCAGTTTAGAAGGTCCTACGGGGGTCGCGTACTTC. The V call is TRBV28, the J call TRBJ2-7, with TRBD2 as a possible D gene (6 bases). The CDR3 is 14 residues long. Trimming shortened V by 2 bases and J by 12 bases, and 20 bases separated the two germline ends. CDR1 is MDHEN, CDR2 SYDVKM, per germline.

The rearrangement uses TRBV5-4 and TRBJ1-4, with D maybe TRBD1 (5 bases). CDR3 length equals 18 residues. The germline V gene encodes CDR1 SGHNT and CDR2 YYREEE (reference sequence). V dropped 0 bases and J dropped 3 bases, with 18 bases sitting between them. CDR3 sequence reads: CASSLAAGTAQPNEKLFF. In DNA, the CDR3 is TGTGCCAGCAGCTTGGCCGCGGGGACGGCTCAGCCTAATGAAAAACTGTTTTTT.

The gene calls are TRBV6-1 and TRBJ1-1, with D perhaps matching TRBD1 (5 bases). The V gene's germline CDR1 is MNHNS and CDR2 SASEGT. The CDR3 contains 14 residues. V gave up 7 bases and J gave up 2 bases, with 14 bases separating them. Here the CDR3 DNA reads TGTGCCAGCATGCGACAGATGTCCAACACTGAAGCTTTCTTT. It yields the protein CASMRQMSNTEAFF.

V usage is TRBV5-4 and J usage is TRBJ2-3, with 10 bases aligning to TRBD2. With 4 bases clipped from V and 7 bases from J, the junction kept 6 bases outside the gene matches. This CDR3 region has 14 residues. The V gene's germline CDR1 is SGHNT and CDR2 YYREEE (reference sequence). CDR3 sequence reads: CASSPGTSANTQYF. The CDR3 DNA reads as TGTGCCAGCAGCCCCGGGACTAGCGCGAATACGCAGTATTTT.

The chain combines TRBV10-2 with TRBJ1-1; 9 nucleotides align to TRBD1. J gave up 6 bases and V 1 base, and 0 bases lay outside the gene matches. This CDR3 has 13 amino acids. Germline V gene sequence: CDR1 WSHSY, CDR2 SAAADI. For the CDR3, the DNA is TGCGCCAGCAGTGAGTACAGGGGGCCTGAAGCTTTCTTT. It specifies CASSEYRGPEAFF.

V usage is TRBV7-2 and J usage is TRBJ1-1; D possibly corresponds to TRBD1 (5 bases). This CDR3 region has 15 residues. Looked up from germline, CDR1 is SGHTA and CDR2 is FQGNSA. V lost 4 bases to trimming and J lost 2 bases, with 14 bases between them. CDR3 DNA: TGTGCCAGCAGCTCAAACAGGCTTATCAACACTGAAGCTTTCTTT. Encoded protein: CASSSNRLINTEAFF.

The chain is built from TRBV30 and TRBJ1-1, with D maybe TRBD1 (6 bases). Per the germline V gene, CDR1 is GTSNPN and CDR2 is SVGIG (reference sequence). The germline V and J ends were trimmed by 5 bases and 6 bases, with 10 bases remaining between them. The CDR3 consists of 11 residues. Written as DNA, the CDR3 is TGTGCCTGGGATCAGGGGCCTGAAGCTTTCTTT. Protein sequence: CAWDQGPEAFF.

This clone was counted a single time. The chain employs TRBV19 and TRBJ2-2; 11 bases are shared with TRBD1. V was clipped by 7 bases and J by 5 bases; unmatched bases: 12. This CDR3 spans 17 amino acids. Germline V lookup: CDR1 LNHDA, CDR2 SQIVND (reference sequence). CDR3 amino acids: CASIGQGAQAITGELFF. Here the CDR3 DNA reads TGTGCCAGTATCGGACAGGGGGCGCAGGCGATTACCGGGGAGCTGTTTTTT.

The CDR3 nucleotides read TGTGCCAGCACCAGCGGGGGCTTCCGGGATGAGACCCAGTACTTC. Translation: CASTSGGFRDETQYF. This chain uses TRBV9 with TRBJ2-5; TRBD2 aligns across 8 bases. V was pared by 6 bases and J by 5 bases, with 12 bases of the junction left unmatched. Germline V gene lookup returns CDR1 SGDLS and CDR2 YYNGEE. The CDR3 runs to 15 residues.

The chain recombines TRBV5-1 with TRBJ2-2; D perhaps matches TRBD2 (6 bases). V gave up 0 bases and J gave up 2 bases, with 11 bases separating them. The CDR3 has 16 amino acids. Germline CDR1 SGHRS, CDR2 YFSETQ. Here the CDR3 DNA reads TGCGCCAGCAGCTTGGTTGGTAGCGGAAACACCGGGGAGCTGTTTTTT. Amino acids: CASSLVGSGNTGELFF.

This clone was counted once. The chain recombines TRBV10-3 with TRBJ1-2; 9 nucleotides align to TRBD1. The CDR3 spans 19 residues. V gave up 1 base and J gave up 5 bases; unmatched junction bases: 17. From germline, CDR1 is ENHRY and CDR2 SYGVKD. The CDR3 protein is CAISEWGQGTSSRPYGYTF. Written as DNA, the CDR3 is TGTGCCATCAGTGAGTGGGGACAGGGTACATCCTCGAGGCCATATGGCTACACCTTC.

The chain employs TRBV2 and TRBJ2-7; no clear D. The CDR3 sequence is 13 residues long. The germline V gene encodes CDR1 SNHLY and CDR2 FYNNEI. V lost 3 bases and J lost 2, with 8 bases in between. The CDR3: CASSDRSTYEQYF. CDR3 nucleotide sequence: TGTGCCAGCAGTGACAGGTCAACCTACGAGCAGTACTTC.

The chain has TRBV7-8 and TRBJ2-3; D is ambiguous. CDR3 length: 11 amino acids. Trimming took off 4 bases at V and 8 bases at J, with 7 bases between the two ends. Germline V gene sequence: CDR1 SGHVS, CDR2 FQNEAQ. This CDR3 is CASSSQVTQYF. The CDR3 DNA is TGTGCCAGCAGCTCCCAGGTTACGCAGTATTTT.